This TCR beta chain was documented in a study of blood T cells in healthy people across ages. This clonotype was counted between two and nine times. The germline V gene encodes CDR1 MDHEN and CDR2 SYDVKM. CDR3 length: 14 amino acids. V was clipped by 8 bases and J by 5 bases, with 18 bases between them. Next came a second PCR, run for about 6 to 11 cycles, which used a sample-barcoded 5' primer along with a J-beta primer mix. TCRdb reprocessed the 5' RACE reads via MiXCR and lists one record per CDR3 protein. The top ten clones hold 0.65% to 0.95% of a sample with around 1,000,000 distinct CDR3 sequences, around 27% of them seen once. The donors, aged 6 to 90, were healthy Caucasians from Russia. These data were also filed under a second study, of T cells of mothers and their children.

The sequenced sample was blood. V is TRBV28 and J is TRBJ2-5; D tentatively reads TRBD1 or TRBD2 (5 bases each). The clonotype was recovered from a girl aged 2 to 9 in good health. CDR3 sequence: CASSNPRETETQYF. The CDR3 region has the DNA TGTGCCAGCTCAAACCCCAGGGAGACGGAGACCCAGTACTTC.